This is a list of T cell receptor beta chains from one sample in a study of cytomegalovirus exposure and HLA in healthy donors. The repertoire was sequenced with immunoSEQ multiplex PCR; TCRdb's copy has only in-frame clones and lacks some. The profile shows more than 95,000 clones, around 79% of them singletons. The source material was PBMCs. These receptors all stem from a middle-aged man in good health and CMV-seropositive. The CDR3 runs from the conserved cysteine through the conserved F or W. A D gene is named only where the DNA matches it firmly. Only part of the rows carry a size: once, few, many, or a class if the clone is expanded.

>-|TRBV19|-|TRBJ2-1
TGTGCCAGTAGTCCACAGGGGAAGACTAGCGCGGGTGAGCAGTTCTTC
CASSPQGKTSAGEQFF
>-|TRBV29-1|-|TRBJ1-1
TGCAGCGCCGGGGGAGGGTCCCATGAAGCTTTCTTT
CSAGGGSHEAFF
>few|TRBV18|-|TRBJ1-1
TGTGCCAGCTCCCCACCCGGTCGCTCCGGAGTAGCTTTCTTT
CASSPPGRSGVAFF
>once|TRBV7-9|-|TRBJ1-4
TGTGCCAGCAGCGGAGGGCCGGACGAAAAACTGTTTTTT
CASSGGPDEKLFF
>-|TRBV5-8|TRBD1|TRBJ1-3
TGTGCCAGCAGCTTCCGGGACAGGGGTGGAAACACCATATATTTT
CASSFRDRGGNTIYF
>-|TRBV6-6|-|TRBJ1-5
TGTGCCAGCAGTCACAGGACGGATAGCAATCAGCCCCAGCATTTT
CASSHRTDSNQPQHF
>once|TRBV9|-|TRBJ1-5
TGTGCCAGCAGCGTAGAGGACACTGGGCCCCAGCATTTT
CASSVEDTGPQHF
>-|TRBV10-1|TRBD2|TRBJ2-2
TGCGCCAGCAGTGCCGGGGCTAGCGGGAGGACGAACACCGGGGAGCTGTTTTTT
CASSAGASGRTNTGELFF
>-|TRBV6-5|-|TRBJ1-2
TGTGCCAGTAGACAGGTCGACTATGGCTACACCTTC
CASRQVDYGYTF
>-|TRBV29-1|TRBD1|TRBJ1-1
TGCAGCGTCCGCCTCACAGGGGACACTGAAGCTTTCTTT
CSVRLTGDTEAFF
>-|TRBV21-1|-|TRBJ1-2
TGTGCCAGCAGCCCACATGGGACAGGGAAGAACGCGAGCTACACCTTC
CASSPHGTGKNASYTF
>once|TRBV30|-|TRBJ1-2
TGTGCCTGGAGTGAGTCGGCTAACTATGGCTACACCTTC
CAWSESANYGYTF
>-|TRBV12-5|-|TRBJ2-7
TGTGCTAGTGGCCGGGACACAATCTACGAGCAGTACTTC
CASGRDTIYEQYF
>-|TRBV2|TRBD1|TRBJ1-2
TGTGCCAGCAGTGTTGGACAGGGGGTGTGGGATGGCTACACCTTC
CASSVGQGVWDGYTF
>-|TRBV19|TRBD1|TRBJ2-7
TGTGCCAGTAGTTCTACAGGGGCCGTTGCCTACGAGCAGTACTTC
CASSSTGAVAYEQYF
>medium-sized|TRBV6-4|TRBD1|TRBJ2-3
TGTGCCACCGGGACAGGGGACACAGATACGCAGTATTTT
CATGTGDTDTQYF
>-|TRBV28|TRBD2|TRBJ2-1
TGTGCCAGCAGTTTGATACCACTAGCGGGAGATGGCCATGAGCAGTTCTTC
CASSLIPLAGDGHEQFF
>-|TRBV7-3|TRBD1|TRBJ2-7
TGTGCCAGCAGCCCCAGACAGGGTTCCTACGAGCAGTACTTC
CASSPRQGSYEQYF
>-|TRBV5-4|-|TRBJ2-7
TGTGCCAGCAGCCATGACTACGAGCAGTACTTC
CASSHDYEQYF